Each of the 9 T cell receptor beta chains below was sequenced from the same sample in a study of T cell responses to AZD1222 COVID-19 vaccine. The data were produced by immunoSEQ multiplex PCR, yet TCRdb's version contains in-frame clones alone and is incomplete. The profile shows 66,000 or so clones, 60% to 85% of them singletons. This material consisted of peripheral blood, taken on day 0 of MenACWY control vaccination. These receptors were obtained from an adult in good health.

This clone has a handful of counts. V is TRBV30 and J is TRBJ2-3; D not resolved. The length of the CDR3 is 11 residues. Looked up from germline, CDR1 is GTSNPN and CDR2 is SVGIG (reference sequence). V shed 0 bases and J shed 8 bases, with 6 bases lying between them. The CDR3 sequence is CAWSVLGTQYF. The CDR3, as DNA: TGTGCCTGGAGTGTATTGGGTACGCAGTATTTT.

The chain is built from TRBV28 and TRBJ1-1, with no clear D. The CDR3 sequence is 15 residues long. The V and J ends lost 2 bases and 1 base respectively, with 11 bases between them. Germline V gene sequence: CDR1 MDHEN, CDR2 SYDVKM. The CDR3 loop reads CASSLPGVKNTEAFF. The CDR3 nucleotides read TGTGCCAGCAGTTTACCGGGAGTAAAGAACACTGAAGCTTTCTTT.

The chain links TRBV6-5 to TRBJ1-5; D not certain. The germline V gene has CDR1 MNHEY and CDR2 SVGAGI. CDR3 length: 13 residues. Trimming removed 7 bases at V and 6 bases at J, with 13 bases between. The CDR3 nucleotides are TGTGCCAGCAAAGATCCCGGTCGTCAGCCCCAGCATTTT. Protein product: CASKDPGRQPQHF.

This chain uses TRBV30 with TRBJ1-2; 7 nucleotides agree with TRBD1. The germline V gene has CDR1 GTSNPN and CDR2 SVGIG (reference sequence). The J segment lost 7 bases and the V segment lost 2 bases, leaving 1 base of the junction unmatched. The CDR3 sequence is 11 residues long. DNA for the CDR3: TGTGCCTGGAGTACAGGGGTTGGCTACACCTTC. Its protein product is CAWSTGVGYTF.

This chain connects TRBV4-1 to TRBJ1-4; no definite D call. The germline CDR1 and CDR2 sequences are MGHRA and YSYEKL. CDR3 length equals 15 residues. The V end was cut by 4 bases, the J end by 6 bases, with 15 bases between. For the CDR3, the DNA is TGCGCCAGCAGCCCTACCTTACCTAGGGATGAAAAACTGTTTTTT. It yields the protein CASSPTLPRDEKLFF.

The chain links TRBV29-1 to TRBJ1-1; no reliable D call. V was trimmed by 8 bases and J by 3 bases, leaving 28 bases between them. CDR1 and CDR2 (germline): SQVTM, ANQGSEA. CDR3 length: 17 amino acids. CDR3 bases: TGCAGCCCCTATATACCTGGGAAGAGGGATCGGGACACTGAAGCTTTCTTT. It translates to CSPYIPGKRDRDTEAFF.

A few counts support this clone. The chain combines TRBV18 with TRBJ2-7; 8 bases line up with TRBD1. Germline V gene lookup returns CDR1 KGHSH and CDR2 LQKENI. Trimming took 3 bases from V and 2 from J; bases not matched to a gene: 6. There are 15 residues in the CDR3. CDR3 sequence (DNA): TGTGCCAGCTCACCGATACAGGGGGACACCTACGAGCAGTACTTC. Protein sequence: CASSPIQGDTYEQYF.

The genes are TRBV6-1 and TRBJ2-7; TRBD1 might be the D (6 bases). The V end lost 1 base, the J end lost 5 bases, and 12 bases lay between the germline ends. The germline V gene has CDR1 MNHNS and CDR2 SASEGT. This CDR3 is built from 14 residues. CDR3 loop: CASSEDRVKDEQYF. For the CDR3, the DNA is TGTGCCAGCAGTGAAGACAGGGTTAAGGACGAGCAGTACTTC.

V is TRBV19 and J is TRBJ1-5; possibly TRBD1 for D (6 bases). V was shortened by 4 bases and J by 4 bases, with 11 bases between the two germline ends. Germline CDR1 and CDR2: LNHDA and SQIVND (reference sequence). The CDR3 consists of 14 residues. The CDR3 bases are TGTGCCAGTAGTAATCAACAGGGAAATCAGCCCCAGCATTTT. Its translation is CASSNQQGNQPQHF.